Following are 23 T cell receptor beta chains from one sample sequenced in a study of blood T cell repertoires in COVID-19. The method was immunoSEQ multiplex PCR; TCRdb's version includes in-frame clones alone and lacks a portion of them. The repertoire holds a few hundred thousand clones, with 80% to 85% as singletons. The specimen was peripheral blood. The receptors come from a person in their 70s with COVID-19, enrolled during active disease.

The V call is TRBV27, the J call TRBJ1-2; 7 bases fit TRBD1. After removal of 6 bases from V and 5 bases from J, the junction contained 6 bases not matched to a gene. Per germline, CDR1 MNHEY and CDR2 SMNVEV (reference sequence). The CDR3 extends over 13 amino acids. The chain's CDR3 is CASREGGEYGYTF. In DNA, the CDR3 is TGTGCCAGCAGGGAAGGGGGCGAATATGGCTACACCTTC.

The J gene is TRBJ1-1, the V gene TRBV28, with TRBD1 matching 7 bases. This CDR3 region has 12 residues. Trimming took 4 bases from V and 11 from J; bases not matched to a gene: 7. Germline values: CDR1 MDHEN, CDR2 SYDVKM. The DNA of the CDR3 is TGTGCCAGCAGTTCTCAGGGGGTTAGGGCTTTCTTT. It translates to CASSSQGVRAFF.

The CDR3 region is CASSGGDGQVDAGTF. The DNA of the CDR3 is TGTGCCAGCAGCGGGGGGGACGGACAGGTCGACGCAGGTACCTTC. The chain has TRBV9 and TRBJ1-2; TRBD1 agrees at 7 bases. Germline CDR1 and CDR2: SGDLS and YYNGEE. The length of the CDR3 is 15 residues. With V trimmed by 3 bases and J by 14 bases, 19 bases remained unmatched.

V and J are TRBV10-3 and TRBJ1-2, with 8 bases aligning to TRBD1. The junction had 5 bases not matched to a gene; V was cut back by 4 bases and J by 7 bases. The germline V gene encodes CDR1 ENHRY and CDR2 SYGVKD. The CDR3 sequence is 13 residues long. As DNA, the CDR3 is TGTGCCATCAGTGGACAGGGGACGGTTGGCTACACCTTC. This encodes CAISGQGTVGYTF.

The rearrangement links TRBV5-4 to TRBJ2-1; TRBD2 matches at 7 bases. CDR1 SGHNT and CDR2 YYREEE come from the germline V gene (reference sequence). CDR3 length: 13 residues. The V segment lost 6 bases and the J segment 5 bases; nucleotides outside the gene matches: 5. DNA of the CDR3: TGTGCCAGCACGGGGGGAGGGAACAATGAGCAGTTCTTC. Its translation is CASTGGGNNEQFF.

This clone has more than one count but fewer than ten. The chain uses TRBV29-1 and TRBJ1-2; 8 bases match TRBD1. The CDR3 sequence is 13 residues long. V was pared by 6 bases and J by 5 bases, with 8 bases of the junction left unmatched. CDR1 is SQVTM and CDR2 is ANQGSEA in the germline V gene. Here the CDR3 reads CSVMDRVEYGYTF. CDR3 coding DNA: TGCAGCGTCATGGACAGGGTTGAATATGGCTACACCTTC.

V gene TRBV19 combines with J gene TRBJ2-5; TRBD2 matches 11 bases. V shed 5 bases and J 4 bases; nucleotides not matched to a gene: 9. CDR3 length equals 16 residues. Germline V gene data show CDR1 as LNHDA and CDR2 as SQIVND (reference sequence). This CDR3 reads CASSLGTSGRGETQYF. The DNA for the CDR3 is TGTGCCAGTAGTCTCGGGACTAGCGGAAGGGGAGAGACCCAGTACTTC.

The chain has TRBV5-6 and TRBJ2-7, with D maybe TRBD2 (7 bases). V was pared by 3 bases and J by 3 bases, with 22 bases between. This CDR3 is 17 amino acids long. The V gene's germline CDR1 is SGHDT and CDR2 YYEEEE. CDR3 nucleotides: TGTGCCAGCAGCTCCACCCGCGGGGGCAAGGTGGGCTACGAGCAGTACTTC. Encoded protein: CASSSTRGGKVGYEQYF. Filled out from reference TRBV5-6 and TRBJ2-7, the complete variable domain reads DAGVTQSPTHLIKTRGQQVTLRCSPKSGHDTVSWYQQALGQGPQFIFQYYEEEERQRGNFPDRFSGHQFPNYSSELNVNALLLGDSALYLCASSSTRGGKVGYEQYFGPGTRLTVT.

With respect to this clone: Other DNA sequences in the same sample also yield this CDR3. This CDR3 is CSARQGGGYTF. Written as DNA, the CDR3 is TGCAGTGCTAGACAGGGGGGAGGCTACACCTTC. The rearrangement links TRBV20-1 to TRBJ1-2; 7 nucleotides align to TRBD1. V was pared by 2 bases and J by 8 bases, with 2 bases of the junction left unmatched. Germline V gives CDR1 DFQATT, CDR2 SNEGSKA (reference sequence). The CDR3 runs 11 residues.

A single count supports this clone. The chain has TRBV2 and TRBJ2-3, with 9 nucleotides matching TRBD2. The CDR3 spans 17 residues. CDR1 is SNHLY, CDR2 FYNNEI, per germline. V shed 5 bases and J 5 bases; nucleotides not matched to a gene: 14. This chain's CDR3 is CASSTGALAGSRDTQYF. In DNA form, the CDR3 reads TGTGCCAGCAGTACAGGGGCCCTAGCGGGGAGTCGAGATACGCAGTATTTT.

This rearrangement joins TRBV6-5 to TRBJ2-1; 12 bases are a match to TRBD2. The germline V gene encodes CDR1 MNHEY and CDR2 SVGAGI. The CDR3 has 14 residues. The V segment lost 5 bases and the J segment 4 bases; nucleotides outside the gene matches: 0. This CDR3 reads CASSTSGRYNEQFF. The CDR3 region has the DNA TGTGCCAGCAGTACTAGCGGGAGGTACAATGAGCAGTTCTTC.

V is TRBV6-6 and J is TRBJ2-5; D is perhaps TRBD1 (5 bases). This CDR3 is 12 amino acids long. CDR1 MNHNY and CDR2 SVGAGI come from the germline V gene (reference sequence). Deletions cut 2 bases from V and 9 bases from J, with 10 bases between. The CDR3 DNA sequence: TGTGCCAGCAGTTACACCCAGGGATCCCAGTACTTC. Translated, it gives CASSYTQGSQYF.

Here the CDR3 reads CASSPPAWEQFF. The CDR3 nucleotides read TGTGCCAGCTCACCACCGGCCTGGGAGCAGTTCTTC. The rearrangement links TRBV18 to TRBJ2-1; no clear D. The V gene's germline CDR1 is KGHSH and CDR2 LQKENI. V lost 0 bases and J lost 10, with 7 bases in between. There are 12 residues in the CDR3.

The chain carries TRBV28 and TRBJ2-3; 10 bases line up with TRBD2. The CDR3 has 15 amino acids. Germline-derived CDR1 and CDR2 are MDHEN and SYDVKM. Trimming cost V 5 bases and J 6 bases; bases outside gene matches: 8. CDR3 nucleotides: TGTGCCAGCAGTCGAACTAGCGGGATTTCGGATACGCAGTATTTT. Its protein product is CASSRTSGISDTQYF.

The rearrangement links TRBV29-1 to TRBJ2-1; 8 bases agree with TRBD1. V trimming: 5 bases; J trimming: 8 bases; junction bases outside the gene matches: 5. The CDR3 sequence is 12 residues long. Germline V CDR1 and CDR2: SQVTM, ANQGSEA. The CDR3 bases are TGCAGCGTTCGGACAGGGAAGCATGAGCAGTTCTTC. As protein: CSVRTGKHEQFF.

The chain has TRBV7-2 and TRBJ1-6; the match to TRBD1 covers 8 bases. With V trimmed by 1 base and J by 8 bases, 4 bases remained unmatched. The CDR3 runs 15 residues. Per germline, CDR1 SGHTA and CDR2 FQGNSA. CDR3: CASSLVPGGDSPLHF. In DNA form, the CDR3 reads TGTGCCAGCAGCTTAGTCCCAGGGGGCGATTCACCCCTCCACTTT.

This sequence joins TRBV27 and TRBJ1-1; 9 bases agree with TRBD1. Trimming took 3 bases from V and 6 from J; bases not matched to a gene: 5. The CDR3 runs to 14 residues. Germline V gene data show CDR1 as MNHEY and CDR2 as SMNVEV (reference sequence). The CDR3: CASSFRTGVPEAFF. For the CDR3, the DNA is TGTGCCAGCAGTTTTCGGACAGGGGTGCCTGAAGCTTTCTTT.

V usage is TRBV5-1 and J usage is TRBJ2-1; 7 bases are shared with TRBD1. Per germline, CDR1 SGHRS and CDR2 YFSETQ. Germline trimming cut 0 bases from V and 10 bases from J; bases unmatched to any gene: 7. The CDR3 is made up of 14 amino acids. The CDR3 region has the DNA TGCGCCAGCAGCTTGGGACAGGGCGGGCGAGAGCAGTTCTTC. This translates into CASSLGQGGREQFF.

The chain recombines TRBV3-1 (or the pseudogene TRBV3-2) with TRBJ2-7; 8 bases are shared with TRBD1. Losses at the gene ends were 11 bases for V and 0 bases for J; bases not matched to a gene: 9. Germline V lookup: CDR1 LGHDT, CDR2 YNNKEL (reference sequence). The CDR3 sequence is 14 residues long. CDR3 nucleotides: TGTGCCGCCTCAGGGGGCCGCCACTCCTACGAGCAGTACTTC. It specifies CAASGGRHSYEQYF.

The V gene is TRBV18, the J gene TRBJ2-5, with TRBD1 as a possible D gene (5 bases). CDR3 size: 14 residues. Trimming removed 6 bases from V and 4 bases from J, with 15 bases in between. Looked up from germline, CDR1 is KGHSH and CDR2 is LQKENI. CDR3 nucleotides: TGTGCCAGCTCCCCTGACAGCTTCAGAGAGACCCAGTACTTC. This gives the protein CASSPDSFRETQYF.

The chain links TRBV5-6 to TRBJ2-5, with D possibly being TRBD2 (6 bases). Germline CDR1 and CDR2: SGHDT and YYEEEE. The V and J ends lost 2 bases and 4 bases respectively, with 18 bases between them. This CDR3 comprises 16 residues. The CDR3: CASSLGGSLTAETQYF. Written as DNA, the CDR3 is TGTGCCAGCAGCTTAGGAGGGTCCCTTACGGCAGAGACCCAGTACTTC.

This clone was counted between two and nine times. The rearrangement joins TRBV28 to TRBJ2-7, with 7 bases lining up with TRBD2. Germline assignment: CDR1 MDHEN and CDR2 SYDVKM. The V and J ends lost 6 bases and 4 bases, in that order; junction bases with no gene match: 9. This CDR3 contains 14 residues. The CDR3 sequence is CASRGRGGRYEQYF. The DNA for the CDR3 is TGTGCCAGCAGGGGGAGGGGCGGTCGATACGAGCAGTACTTC.

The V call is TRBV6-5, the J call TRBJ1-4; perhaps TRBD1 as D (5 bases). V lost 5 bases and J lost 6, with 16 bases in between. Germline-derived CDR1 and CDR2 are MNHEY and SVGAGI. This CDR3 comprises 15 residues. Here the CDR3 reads CASSPRGMLDEKLFF. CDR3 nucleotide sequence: TGTGCCAGCAGTCCTAGGGGTATGTTGGATGAAAAACTGTTTTTT.